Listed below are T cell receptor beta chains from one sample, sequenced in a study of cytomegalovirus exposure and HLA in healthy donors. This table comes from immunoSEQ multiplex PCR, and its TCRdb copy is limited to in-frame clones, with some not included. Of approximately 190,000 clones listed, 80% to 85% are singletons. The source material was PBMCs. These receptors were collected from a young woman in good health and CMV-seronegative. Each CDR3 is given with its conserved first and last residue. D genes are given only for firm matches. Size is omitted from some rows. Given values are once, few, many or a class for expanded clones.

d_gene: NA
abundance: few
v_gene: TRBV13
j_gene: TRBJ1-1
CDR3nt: TGTGCCAGCAGCTTAGTTACTCGGAGCACTGAAGCTTTCTTT
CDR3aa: CASSLVTRSTEAFF

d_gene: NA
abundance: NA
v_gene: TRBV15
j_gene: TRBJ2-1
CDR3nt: TGTGCCACCAGCAGAGATCCCCTCGGAGCGGCCGGCTACAATGAGCAGTTCTTC
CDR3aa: CATSRDPLGAAGYNEQFF

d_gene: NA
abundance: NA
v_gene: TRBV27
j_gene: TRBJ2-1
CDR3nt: TGTGCCAGCAGCCTCGTAATTCACAATGAGCAGTTCTTC
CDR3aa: CASSLVIHNEQFF

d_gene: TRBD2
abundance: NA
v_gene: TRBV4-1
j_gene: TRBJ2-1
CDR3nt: TGCGCCAGCAGCCAAGATCCAGGACTAGCCGGTGGTGAGCAGTTCTTC
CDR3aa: CASSQDPGLAGGEQFF

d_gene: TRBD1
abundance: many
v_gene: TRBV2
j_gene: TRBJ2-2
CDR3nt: TGTGCCAGCAGTGCAGGCAGGACAGGGTACACCGGGGAGCTGTTTTTT
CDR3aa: CASSAGRTGYTGELFF

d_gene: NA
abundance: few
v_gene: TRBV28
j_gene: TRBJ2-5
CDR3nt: TGTGCCAGCAGTCGACCCACGACAGGATGGGAGACCCAGTACTTC
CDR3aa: CASSRPTTGWETQYF

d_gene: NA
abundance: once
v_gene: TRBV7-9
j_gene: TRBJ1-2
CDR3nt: TGTGCCAGCAGCTTAGCCGAAACAGGAAGAGGTGGCTACACCTTC
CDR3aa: CASSLAETGRGGYTF

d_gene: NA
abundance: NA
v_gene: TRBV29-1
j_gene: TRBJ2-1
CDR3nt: TGCAGCGTTGCGTTAGCGAGCAGCTCCTACAATGAGCAGTTCTTC
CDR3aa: CSVALASSSYNEQFF

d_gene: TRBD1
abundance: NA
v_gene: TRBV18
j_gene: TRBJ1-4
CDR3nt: TGTGCCAGCTCATGGACAGGGGTTGAAGAAAAACTGTTTTTT
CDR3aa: CASSWTGVEEKLFF

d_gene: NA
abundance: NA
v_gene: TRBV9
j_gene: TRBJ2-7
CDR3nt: TGTGCCAGCAGCGTCGGGGCGGGACCCTACGAGCAGTACTTC
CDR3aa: CASSVGAGPYEQYF

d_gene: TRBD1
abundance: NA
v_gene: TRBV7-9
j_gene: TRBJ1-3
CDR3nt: TGTGCCAGCAGCTTCCTGAAGGACAGGCGACTCGGGCACACCATATATTTT
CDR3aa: CASSFLKDRRLGHTIYF

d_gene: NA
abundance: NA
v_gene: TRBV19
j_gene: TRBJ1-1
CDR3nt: TGTGCCAGTAGAGAGGGAAGGGGAGGCAACACTGAAGCTTTCTTT
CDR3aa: CASREGRGGNTEAFF

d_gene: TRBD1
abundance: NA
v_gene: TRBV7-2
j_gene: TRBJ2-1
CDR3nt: TGTGCCAGCAGCTTAGAGGGACAGGGTTCCCAGGATGAGCAGTTCTTC
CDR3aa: CASSLEGQGSQDEQFF

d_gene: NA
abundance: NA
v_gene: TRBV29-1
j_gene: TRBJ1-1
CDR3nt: TGCAGCGCCCTTGGACAGAGCCGTGAAGCTTTCTTT
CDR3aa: CSALGQSREAFF

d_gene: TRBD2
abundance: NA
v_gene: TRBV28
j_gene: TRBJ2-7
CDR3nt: TGTGCCAGCAGTTCACCCCCCTGGGCGGGGGGCCACTACGAGCAGTACTTC
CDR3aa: CASSSPPWAGGHYEQYF

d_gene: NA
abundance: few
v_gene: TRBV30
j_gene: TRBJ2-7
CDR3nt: TGTGCCTGGAGTCCAGGGAACGAGCAGTACTTC
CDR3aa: CAWSPGNEQYF

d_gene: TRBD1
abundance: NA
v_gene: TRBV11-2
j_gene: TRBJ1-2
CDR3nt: TGTGCCAGCAGCTTAACACCGGGACAGCAGAATGGCTACACCTTC
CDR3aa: CASSLTPGQQNGYTF

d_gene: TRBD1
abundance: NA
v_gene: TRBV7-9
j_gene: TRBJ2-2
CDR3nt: TGTTCCAGCAGCTTAGAGGGGACAGGGATTTTTAACACCGGGGAGCTGTTTTTT
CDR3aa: CSSSLEGTGIFNTGELFF

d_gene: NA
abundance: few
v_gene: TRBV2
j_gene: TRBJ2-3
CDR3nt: TGTGCCAGCACAGAAGGGATACGGACATTCATGCATTTT
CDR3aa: CASTEGIRTFMHF

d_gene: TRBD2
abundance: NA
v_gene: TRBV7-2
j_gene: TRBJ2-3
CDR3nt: TGTGCCAGCAGCTTTAAGCGGGAGAGTACGCAGTATTTT
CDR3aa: CASSFKRESTQYF

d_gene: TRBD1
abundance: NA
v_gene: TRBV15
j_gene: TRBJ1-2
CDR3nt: TGTGCCACCAGCAGAGATGGGACAGGGCTCGACTATGGCTACACCTTC
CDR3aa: CATSRDGTGLDYGYTF

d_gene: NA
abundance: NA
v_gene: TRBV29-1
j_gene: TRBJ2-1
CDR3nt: TGCAGCGTTAGGGCTAGCGCCCTCGTGTACAATGAGCAGTTCTTC
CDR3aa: CSVRASALVYNEQFF

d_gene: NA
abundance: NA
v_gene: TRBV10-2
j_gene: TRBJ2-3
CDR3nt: TGCGCCAGCAGTGAGTCGGACGGCAGGGATGATACGCAGTATTTT
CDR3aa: CASSESDGRDDTQYF

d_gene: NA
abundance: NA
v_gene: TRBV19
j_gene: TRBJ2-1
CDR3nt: TGTGCCAGTAGTCGGGGGTATAGCTACAATGAGCAGTTCTTC
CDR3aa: CASSRGYSYNEQFF

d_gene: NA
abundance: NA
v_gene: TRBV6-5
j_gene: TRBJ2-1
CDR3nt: TGTGCCAGCAGCCGGCCGGGACAATCCTACAATGAGCAGTTCTTC
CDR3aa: CASSRPGQSYNEQFF

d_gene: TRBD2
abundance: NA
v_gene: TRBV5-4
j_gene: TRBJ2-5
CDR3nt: TGTGCCAGCAGCCACGATACGGGAGGGCTCGAGACCCAGTACTTC
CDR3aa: CASSHDTGGLETQYF

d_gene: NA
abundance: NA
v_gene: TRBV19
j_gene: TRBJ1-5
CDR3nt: TGTGCCAGTATAGACAAGCCTCGCAATCAGCCCCAGCATTTT
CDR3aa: CASIDKPRNQPQHF

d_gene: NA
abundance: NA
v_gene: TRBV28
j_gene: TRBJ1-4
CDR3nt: TGTGCCAGCAGTTCCATCGACATGGTTAATGAAAAACTGTTTTTT
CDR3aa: CASSSIDMVNEKLFF

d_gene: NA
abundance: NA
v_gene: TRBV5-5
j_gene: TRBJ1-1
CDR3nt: TGTGCCAGCAGCTTCAGGCGGGATTCTGAAGCTTTCTTT
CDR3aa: CASSFRRDSEAFF

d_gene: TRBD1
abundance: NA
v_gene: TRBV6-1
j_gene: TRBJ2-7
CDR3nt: TGTGCCAGCAGTGATGGGACAGGGGGCGGCTACGAGCAGTACTTC
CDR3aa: CASSDGTGGGYEQYF

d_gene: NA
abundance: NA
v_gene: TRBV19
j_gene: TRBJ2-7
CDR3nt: TGTGCCAGTAGTATAGAGGCCGAGCAGTACTTC
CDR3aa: CASSIEAEQYF

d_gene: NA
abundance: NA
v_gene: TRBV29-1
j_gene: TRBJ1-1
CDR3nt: TGCAGCGTTGCCGGTGGCAGCGAGGAGACGAACACTGAAGCTTTCTTT
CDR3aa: CSVAGGSEETNTEAFF

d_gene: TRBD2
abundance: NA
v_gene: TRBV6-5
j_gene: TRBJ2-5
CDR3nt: TGTGCCAGCAGCCCGACTAGCGGGATTTATCAGTGGTACTTC
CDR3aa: CASSPTSGIYQWYF

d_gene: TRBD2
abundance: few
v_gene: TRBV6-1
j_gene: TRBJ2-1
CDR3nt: TGTGCCAGCAGTGAGCTAGCGGCCCTCTACAATGAGCAGTTCTTC
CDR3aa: CASSELAALYNEQFF

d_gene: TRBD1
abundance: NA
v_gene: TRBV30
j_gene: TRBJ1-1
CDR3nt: TGTGCCTGGAGTTTCCGAGACAGGGTCTCCACTGAAGCTTTCTTT
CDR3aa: CAWSFRDRVSTEAFF

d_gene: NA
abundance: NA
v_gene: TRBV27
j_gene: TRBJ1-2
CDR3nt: TGTGCCAGCAGTTCGGGGGGCCGAAGGTCTAACTATGGCTACACCTTC
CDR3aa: CASSSGGRRSNYGYTF

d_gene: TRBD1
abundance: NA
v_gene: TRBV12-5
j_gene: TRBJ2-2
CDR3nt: TGTGCTAGTGGCGGGGACAGCCCCGGGGAGCTGTTTTTT
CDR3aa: CASGGDSPGELFF

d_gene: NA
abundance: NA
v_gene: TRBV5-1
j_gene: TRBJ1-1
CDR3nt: TGCGCCAGCAGCTTCGGGGGGCTGGACACTGAAGCTTTCTTT
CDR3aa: CASSFGGLDTEAFF

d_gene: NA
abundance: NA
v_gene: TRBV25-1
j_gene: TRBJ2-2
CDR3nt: TGTGCCAGCAGTGAATCGGAGGAAAACACCGGGGAGCTGTTTTTT
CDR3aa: CASSESEENTGELFF

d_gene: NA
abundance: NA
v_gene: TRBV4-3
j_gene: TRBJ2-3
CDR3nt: TGCGCCAGCAGCCAGTCGGCGGGGACAGATCACACAGATACGCAGTATTTT
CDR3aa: CASSQSAGTDHTDTQYF

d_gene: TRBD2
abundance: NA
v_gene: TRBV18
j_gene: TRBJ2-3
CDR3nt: TGTGCCAGCTCACCAGGGATAGCGGGCTGGTCTAGCACAGATACGCAGTATTTT
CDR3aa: CASSPGIAGWSSTDTQYF

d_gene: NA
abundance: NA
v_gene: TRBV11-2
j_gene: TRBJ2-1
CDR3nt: TGTGCCAGCACCCGCTCCTACAATGAGCAGTTCTTC
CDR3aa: CASTRSYNEQFF

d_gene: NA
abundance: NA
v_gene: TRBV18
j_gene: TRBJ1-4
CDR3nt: TGTGCCAGCTCACCCGGATCAGCAGGGAATGAAAAACTGTTTTTT
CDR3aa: CASSPGSAGNEKLFF

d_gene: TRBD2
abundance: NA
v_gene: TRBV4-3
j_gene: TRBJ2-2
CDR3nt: TGCGCCAGCAGCCAACTAGCGGGAGAGGCCACCGGGGAGCTGTTTTTT
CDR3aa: CASSQLAGEATGELFF

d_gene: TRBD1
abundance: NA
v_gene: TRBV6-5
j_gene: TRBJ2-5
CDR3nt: TGTGCCAGCAGGTACCGTGGACAGGAAGAGACCCAGTACTTC
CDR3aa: CASRYRGQEETQYF

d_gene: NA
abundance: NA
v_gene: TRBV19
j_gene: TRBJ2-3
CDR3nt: TGTGCCAGTAGTATGATCAGAACAGATACGCAGTATTTT
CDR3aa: CASSMIRTDTQYF

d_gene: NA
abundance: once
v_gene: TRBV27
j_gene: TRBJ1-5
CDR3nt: TGTGCCAGCAGCTCGGACAGCCTCTATCAGCCCCAGCATTTT
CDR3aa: CASSSDSLYQPQHF

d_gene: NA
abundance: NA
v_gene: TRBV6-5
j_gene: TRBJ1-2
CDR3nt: TGTGCCAGCACAACCGGGAGGGGCTACACCTTC
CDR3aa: CASTTGRGYTF